This TCR beta chain came from a study of blood T cell repertoires in COVID-19 (dated by TCRdb to about 2020). With respect to the entire study: The collaborator samples originated in the United States, Italy and Spain and spanned the acute and convalescent phases of COVID-19. The prospective study material was composed of cDNA or gDNA derived from T cells, B-cell-depleted T cells, or PBMCs. The dataset comprised deeply sampled blood TCRbeta repertoires from subjects exposed to, actively infected with, or recovered from COVID-19. A freely available public database, intended as a resource for researchers studying the immune response to SARS-CoV-2, is where the repertoires were released. The samples were drawn from the first 160 participants of the ongoing ImmuneRACE study and from about 1,200 subjects provided by 6 global collaborators. The sample metadata nearly always contained a de-identified subject ID, COVID-19 status, age in years and sex. Where available, HLA class I and class II types were obtained from metadata supplied by the sample provider rather than from assay-based typing. The paper as a whole reports these results and caveats: The amount of clinical and demographic metadata varied by source and participant and was provided uncurated.

This clone was counted a single time. Its antigen remains unidentified. Qualities for individual bases were not recorded, and no much larger clone is one base off. TCRbeta CDR3 regions were amplified from genomic DNA using the immunoSEQ Assay, a bias-controlled multiplex PCR. In the paper's pipeline: The number of nucleated cells in each sample was estimated by amplification of reference gene primers within the assay. To quantify the absolute abundance of each unique TCRbeta CDR3 rearrangement, sequence reads were collapsed and filtered. For each sample, productive Simpson clonality was calculated by taking the square root of Simpson's diversity index across productive rearrangements. TCRdb's version of the immuneACCESS table is confined to in-frame rearrangements and falls short of the full clone set. An unresolved V gene accounts for under half of the shortfall where checked; the remainder is of unknown origin. V and J calls plus clone size are reproduced from that table; the DNA served to infer D and trimming. The sample yields 250,000 to 300,000 clones; over 75% were counted once. The ten biggest clones cover roughly 5% of the sample.

The CDR1 and CDR2 encoded by the germline V gene (reference sequence) are SGHNT and YYREEE. From its cysteine to its phenylalanine, the CDR3 spans 16 amino acids. Only CDR3 DNA is held: 48 bases, read in frame from base 1. Trimming at the junction amounts to 4 bases on V and 0 bases on J, and the germline ends lie 11 bases apart. The collaborating institutions used their own protocols to collect whole blood in K2EDTA tubes. For TCRbeta analysis, collaborators shipped samples as frozen whole blood, isolated PBMCs, or DNA extracted from either of those sample types. The sequence joins TRBV5-4 to TRBJ2-6, and possibly TRBD2, on 7 matching bases. This TCR was recovered from a middle-aged man with active or convalescent COVID-19. The sample taken for sequencing was peripheral blood. The nucleotide sequence is TGTGCCAGCAGCCGGGGGGCAGACTCTGGGGCCAACGTCCTGACTTTC. This gives the protein CASSRGADSGANVLTF.